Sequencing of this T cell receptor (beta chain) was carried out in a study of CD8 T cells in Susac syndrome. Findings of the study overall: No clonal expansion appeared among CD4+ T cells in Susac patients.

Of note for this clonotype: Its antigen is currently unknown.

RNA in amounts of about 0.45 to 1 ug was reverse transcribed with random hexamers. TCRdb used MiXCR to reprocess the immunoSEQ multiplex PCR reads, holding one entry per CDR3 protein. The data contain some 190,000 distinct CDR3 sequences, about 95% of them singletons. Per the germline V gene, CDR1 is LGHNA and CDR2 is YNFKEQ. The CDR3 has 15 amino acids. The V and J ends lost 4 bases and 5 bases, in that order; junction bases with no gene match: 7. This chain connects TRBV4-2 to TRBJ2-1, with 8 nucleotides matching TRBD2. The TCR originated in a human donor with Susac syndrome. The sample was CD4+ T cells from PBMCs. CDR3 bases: TGTGCCAGCAGCCTTCGGGGGGGCCTGGACAATGAGCAGTTCTTC. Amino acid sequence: CASSLRGGLDNEQFF.